This entry concerns a single T cell receptor beta chain. This clone's antigen is unknown. No clone much larger than this one lies a single base away; base qualities are absent. The germline V gene gives CDR1 as SGHRS and CDR2 as YFSETQ. V was cut back by 2 bases and J by 7 bases, leaving a gap of 12 bases between them. Including the terminal cysteine and phenylalanine, the CDR3 comprises 13 residues. Only the CDR3 part of the read is kept: 39 bases, read in frame from the first base. The sample comes from a study of CD8 T cells in ankylosing spondylitis listed by TCRdb under 2017. About the full investigation: T cell receptor beta repertoires were profiled in healthy donors and ankylosing spondylitis patients so that disease-linked TCR variants could be found. The full study cohort comprised 20 to 30 ankylosing spondylitis patients and approximately 100 healthy donors. Samples of peripheral blood were taken, and for ankylosing spondylitis patients, synovial fluid was collected as well.

Summary of the overall study and its limitations: Some of the motif variants had been reported before in the synovial fluid and blood of reactive arthritis patients, a finding that suggests common disease-initiation mechanisms. A CD8+ phenotype was shown by the disease-linked clones, which were found at relatively low frequencies in peripheral blood. A TCR beta motif of several highly homologous amino acid variants appeared characteristic of blood from ankylosing spondylitis patients. Significant enrichment of the disease-linked clones was reported in matched synovial fluid samples from ankylosing spondylitis patients.

Sequencing took place on an Illumina HiSeq 2500. TCR beta libraries were prepared by quantitative 5'-RACE with molecular barcodes. As for how the authors treated the data: Disease-linked TCR variants were identified with a new computational method built on a probabilistic model of VDJ rearrangement. TCRdb took the public reads, trimmed them with fastp at Q25, ran MiXCR for clone calling and kept in-frame beta chains. Records with the same CDR3 protein are collapsed into one entry carrying the most frequent genes and DNA. TCRdb assigned the V and J calls; the authors' analysis was not used. The table for this sample lists around 890,000 distinct CDR3 sequences; 10% to 15% of them were counted only once. The ten largest account for 0.51% of the sample.

This TCR came from a male donor with ankylosing spondylitis. Specimen: blood, either unsorted or a sorted T cell fraction (not recorded which). The sequence joins TRBV5-1 to TRBJ1-1; matching of 5 bases hints at TRBD1 as the D gene. The CDR3 region reads CASSFGEGLEAFF. The base sequence is TGCGCCAGCAGCTTCGGAGAGGGACTTGAAGCTTTCTTT.